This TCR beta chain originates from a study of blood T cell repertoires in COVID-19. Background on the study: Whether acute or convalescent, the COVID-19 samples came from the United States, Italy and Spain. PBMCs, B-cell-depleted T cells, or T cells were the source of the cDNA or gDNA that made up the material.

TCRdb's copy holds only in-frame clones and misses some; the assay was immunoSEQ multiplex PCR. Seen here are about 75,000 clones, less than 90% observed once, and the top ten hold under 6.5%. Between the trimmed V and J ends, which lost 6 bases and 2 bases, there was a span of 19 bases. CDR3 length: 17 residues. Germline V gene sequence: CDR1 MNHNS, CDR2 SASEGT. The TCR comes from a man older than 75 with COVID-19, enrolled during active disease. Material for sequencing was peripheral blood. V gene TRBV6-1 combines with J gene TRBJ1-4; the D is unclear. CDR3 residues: CASSEMPHFTTNEKLFF. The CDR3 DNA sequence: TGTGCCAGCAGCGAAATGCCCCACTTTACTACTAATGAAAAACTGTTTTTT.